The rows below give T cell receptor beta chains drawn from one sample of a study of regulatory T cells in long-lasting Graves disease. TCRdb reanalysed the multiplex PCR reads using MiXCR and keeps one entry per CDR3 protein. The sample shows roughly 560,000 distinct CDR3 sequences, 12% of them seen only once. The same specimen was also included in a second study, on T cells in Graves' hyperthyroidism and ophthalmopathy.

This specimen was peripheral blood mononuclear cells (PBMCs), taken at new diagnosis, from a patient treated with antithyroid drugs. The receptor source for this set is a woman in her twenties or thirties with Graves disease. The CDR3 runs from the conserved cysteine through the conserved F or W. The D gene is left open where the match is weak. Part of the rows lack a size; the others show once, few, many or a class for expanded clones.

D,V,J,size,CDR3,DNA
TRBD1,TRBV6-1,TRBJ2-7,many,CASSPSGQLYEQYF,TGTGCCAGCAGTCCTTCGGGACAGCTCTACGAGCAGTACTTC
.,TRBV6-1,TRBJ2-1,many,CASSAPPGTVVLF,TGTGCCAGCAGTGCCCCCCCCGGGACCGTGGTACTCTTC
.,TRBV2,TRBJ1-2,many,CASSDSGGYTF,TGTGCCAGCAGTGACAGCGGCGGCTACACCTTC
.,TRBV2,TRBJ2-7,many,CASSAGPIISEYF,TGTGCCAGCAGTGCTGGACCCATTATTTCGGAGTACTTC
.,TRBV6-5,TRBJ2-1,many,CASSYSPLSPGRNEQFF,TGTGCCAGCAGTTACTCCCCCTTAAGCCCTGGAAGGAATGAGCAGTTCTTC
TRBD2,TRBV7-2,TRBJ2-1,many,CASSLAGSSGTYNEQFF,TGTGCCAGCAGCTTAGCAGGGTCTAGCGGGACCTACAATGAGCAGTTCTTC
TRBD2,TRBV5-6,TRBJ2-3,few,CASSLELAGHTGTQYF,TGTGCCAGCAGCTTGGAACTAGCGGGACACACAGGTACGCAGTATTTT
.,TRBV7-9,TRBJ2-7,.,CASSRHVDEQYF,TGTGCCAGCAGCCGACACGTCGACGAGCAGTACTTC
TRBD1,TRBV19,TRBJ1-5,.,CASQLLGTGVHNQPQHF,TGTGCCAGCCAGCTTCTCGGGACAGGGGTCCACAATCAGCCCCAGCATTTT
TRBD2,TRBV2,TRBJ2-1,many,CASRSRLAGNDEQFF,TGTGCCAGCAGATCGAGGCTAGCGGGAAACGATGAGCAGTTCTTC
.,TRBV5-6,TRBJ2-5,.,CASSGEGGDQETQYF,TGTGCCAGCAGCGGGGAAGGGGGGGACCAAGAGACCCAGTACTTC
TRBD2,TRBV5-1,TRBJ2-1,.,CASSLILAGDNEQFF,TGCGCCAGCAGCTTGATCCTAGCGGGAGACAATGAGCAGTTCTTC
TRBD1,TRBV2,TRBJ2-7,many,CASSEWGRWDRRPYEQYF,TGTGCCAGCAGTGAATGGGGTAGGTGGGACAGGCGACCCTACGAGCAGTACTTC
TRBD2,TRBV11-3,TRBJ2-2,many,CASSLLAGEAGELFF,TGTGCCAGCAGCCTCTTAGCGGGAGAGGCCGGGGAGCTGTTTTTT
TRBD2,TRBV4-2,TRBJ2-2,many,CASSQDSGAVAGVSTGELFF,TGTGCCAGCAGCCAAGATTCGGGCGCGGTAGCGGGAGTTAGCACCGGGGAGCTGTTTTTT
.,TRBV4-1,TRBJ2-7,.,CASSQGPGAYYEQYF,TGCGCCAGCAGCCAAGGCCCCGGGGCCTACTACGAGCAGTACTTC
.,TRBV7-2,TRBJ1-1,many,CASSLGVPNTEAFF,TGTGCCAGCAGCTTGGGGGTCCCGAACACTGAAGCTTTCTTT
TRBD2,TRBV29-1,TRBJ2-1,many,CSVEGTSGEGSYNEQFF,TGCAGCGTTGAAGGGACTAGCGGTGAAGGCTCCTACAATGAGCAGTTCTTC
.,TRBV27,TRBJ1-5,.,CASSFGSPGGPYSNQPQHF,TGTGCCAGCAGTTTTGGTTCCCCCGGGGGGCCTTATAGCAATCAGCCCCAGCATTTT
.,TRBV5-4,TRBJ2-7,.,CASSRAYGDEQYF,TGTGCCAGCAGCCGTGCATATGGCGACGAGCAGTACTTC
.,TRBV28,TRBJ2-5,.,CASRRRYAIPETQYF,TGTGCCAGCAGGCGGCGGTACGCAATTCCGGAGACCCAGTACTTC
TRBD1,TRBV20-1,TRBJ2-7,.,CSARVGTGGPYEQYF,TGCAGTGCTAGAGTCGGGACAGGGGGACCCTACGAGCAGTACTTC
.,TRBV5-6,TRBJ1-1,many,CASSEGQIQAFF,TGTGCCAGCAGCGAAGGACAGATCCAAGCTTTCTTT
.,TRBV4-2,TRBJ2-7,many,CASSQEGGPISYEQYF,TGTGCCAGCAGCCAAGAAGGGGGGCCGATCTCCTACGAGCAGTACTTC
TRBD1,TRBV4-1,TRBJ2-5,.,CASSQTGYQETQYF,TGCGCCAGCAGCCAGACAGGGTACCAAGAGACCCAGTACTTC
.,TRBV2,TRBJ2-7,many,CASSGDTLYEQYF,TGTGCCAGCAGTGGTGACACCCTCTACGAGCAGTACTTC
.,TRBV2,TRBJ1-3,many,CASTIEAYGNTIYF,TGTGCCAGCACCATAGAGGCGTATGGAAACACCATATATTTT
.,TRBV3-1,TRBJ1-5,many,CASSQFPNQPQHF,TGTGCCAGCAGCCAATTCCCAAATCAGCCCCAGCATTTT
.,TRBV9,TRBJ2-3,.,CASSEDGDTADTQYF,TGTGCCAGCAGCGAGGATGGGGACACCGCCGATACGCAGTATTTT
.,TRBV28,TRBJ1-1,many,CASSLGGIAEAFF,TGTGCCAGCAGTTTAGGGGGTATCGCTGAAGCTTTCTTT
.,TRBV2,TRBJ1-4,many,CASSVGRSGEKLFF,TGTGCCAGCAGTGTTGGTAGGAGTGGTGAAAAACTGTTTTTT
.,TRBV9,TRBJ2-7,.,CATSPGAYSYEQYF,TGTGCCACCAGCCCGGGGGCCTACTCCTACGAGCAGTACTTC